Sequencing of this T cell receptor (beta chain) was carried out in a study of shared clonotypes between healthy human individuals. Background on the study: Samples came from a couple of female and a few male donors aged 18 to 49.

Study results and caveats: Among donors, sharing of clonotypes was expected to be affected by sequencing depth.

Here immunoSEQ multiplex PCR was the method, and the copy in TCRdb shows in-frame clones only, minus some. The top ten hold around 0.13% of the sample, which has more than 2 million clones, roughly 94% seen once. In germline, CDR1 is WSHSY, CDR2 SAAADI. This CDR3 comprises 14 residues. For this clone: The antigen remains unidentified. At one end, the junction sequence differs from germline, possibly due to a read error.

Specimen: naive CD4+ T cells sorted from blood. Subset indicated: CD45RA+ positively selected. V usage is TRBV10-2 and J usage is TRBJ1-1; D gene ambiguous. This clonotype was obtained from a man aged 18 to 35 in good health. The CDR3 protein is CASSEYSVNTEAFF. The CDR3 bases are TGCGCCAGCAGCGAGTACAGTGTGAACACTGAAGCTTTCTTT.